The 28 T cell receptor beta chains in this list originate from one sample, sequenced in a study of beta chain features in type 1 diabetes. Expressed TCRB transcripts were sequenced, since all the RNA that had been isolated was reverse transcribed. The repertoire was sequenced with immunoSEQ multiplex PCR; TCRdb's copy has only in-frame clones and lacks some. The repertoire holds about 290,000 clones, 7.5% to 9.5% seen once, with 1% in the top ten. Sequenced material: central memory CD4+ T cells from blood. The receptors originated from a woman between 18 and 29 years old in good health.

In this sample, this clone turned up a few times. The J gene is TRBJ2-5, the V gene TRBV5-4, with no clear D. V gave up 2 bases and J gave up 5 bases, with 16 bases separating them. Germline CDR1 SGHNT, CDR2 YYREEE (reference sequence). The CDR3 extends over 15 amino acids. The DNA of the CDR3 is TGTGCCAGCAGCTTTGGACGGTCGACGGAGGAGACCCAGTACTTC. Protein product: CASSFGRSTEETQYF.

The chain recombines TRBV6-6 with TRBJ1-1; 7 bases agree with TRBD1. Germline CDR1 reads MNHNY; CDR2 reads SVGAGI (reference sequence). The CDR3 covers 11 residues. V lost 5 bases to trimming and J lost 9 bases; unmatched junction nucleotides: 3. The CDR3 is CASSEQGKAFF. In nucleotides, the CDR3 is TGTGCCAGCAGTGAACAGGGGAAAGCTTTCTTT.

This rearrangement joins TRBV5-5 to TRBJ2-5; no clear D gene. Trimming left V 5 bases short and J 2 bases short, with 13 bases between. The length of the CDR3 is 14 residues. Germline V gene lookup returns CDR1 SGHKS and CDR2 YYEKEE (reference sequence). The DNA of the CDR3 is TGTGCCAGCAGTGGAGTAGGGAATCAAGAGACCCAGTACTTC. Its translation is CASSGVGNQETQYF. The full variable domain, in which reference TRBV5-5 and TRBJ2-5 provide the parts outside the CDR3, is DAGVTQSPTHLIKTRGQQVTLRCSPISGHKSVSWYQQVLGQGPQFIFQYYEKEERGRGNFPDRFSARQFPNYSSELNVNALLLGDSALYLCASSGVGNQETQYFGPGTRLLVL.

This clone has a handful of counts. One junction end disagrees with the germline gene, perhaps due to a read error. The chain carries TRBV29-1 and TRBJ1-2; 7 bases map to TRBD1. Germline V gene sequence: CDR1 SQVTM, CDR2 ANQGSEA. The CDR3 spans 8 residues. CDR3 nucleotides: TGCAGCGCTGGAGACAGGGTCTTC. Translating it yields CSAGDRVF.

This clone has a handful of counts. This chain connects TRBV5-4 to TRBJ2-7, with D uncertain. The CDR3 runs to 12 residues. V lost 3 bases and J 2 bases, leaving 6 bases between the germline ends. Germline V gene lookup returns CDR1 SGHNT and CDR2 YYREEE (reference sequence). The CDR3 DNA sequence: TGTGCCAGCAGCTGGGCCGCCTACGAGCAGTACTTC. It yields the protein CASSWAAYEQYF. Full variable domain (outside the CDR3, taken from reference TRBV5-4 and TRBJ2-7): ETGVTQSPTHLIKTRGQQVTLRCSSQSGHNTVSWYQQALGQGPQFIFQYYREEENGRGNFPPRFSGLQFPNYSSELNVNALELDDSALYLCASSWAAYEQYFGPGTRLTVT.

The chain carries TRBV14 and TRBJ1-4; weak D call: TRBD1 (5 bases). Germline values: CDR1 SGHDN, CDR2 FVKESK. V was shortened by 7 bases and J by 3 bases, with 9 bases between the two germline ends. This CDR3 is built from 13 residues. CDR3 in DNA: TGTGCCAGCAACCGGGACCCTAATGAAAAACTGTTTTTT. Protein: CASNRDPNEKLFF.

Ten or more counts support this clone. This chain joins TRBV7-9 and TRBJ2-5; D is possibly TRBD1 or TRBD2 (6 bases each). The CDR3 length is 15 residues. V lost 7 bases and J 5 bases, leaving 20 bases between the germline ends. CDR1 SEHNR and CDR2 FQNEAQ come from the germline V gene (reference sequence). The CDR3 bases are TGTGCCAGCACCAAGGGGGGAACAAGGCGGGAGACCCAGTACTTC. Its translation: CASTKGGTRRETQYF.

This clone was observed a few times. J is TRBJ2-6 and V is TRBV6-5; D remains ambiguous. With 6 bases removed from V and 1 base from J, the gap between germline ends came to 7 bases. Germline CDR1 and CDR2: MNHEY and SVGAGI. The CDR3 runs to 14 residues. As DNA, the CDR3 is TGTGCCAGCAGGCCGATATCTGGGGCCAACGTCCTGACTTTC. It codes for CASRPISGANVLTF.

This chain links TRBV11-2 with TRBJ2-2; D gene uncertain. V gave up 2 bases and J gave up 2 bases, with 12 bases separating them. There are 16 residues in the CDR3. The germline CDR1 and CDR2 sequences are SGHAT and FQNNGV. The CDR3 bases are TGTGCCAGCAGCTTACGAGGAGATTTAAACACCGGGGAGCTGTTTTTT. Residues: CASSLRGDLNTGELFF.

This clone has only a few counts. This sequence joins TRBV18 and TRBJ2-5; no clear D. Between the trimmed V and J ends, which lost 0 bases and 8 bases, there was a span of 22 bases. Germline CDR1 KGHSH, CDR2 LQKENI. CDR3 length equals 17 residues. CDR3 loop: CASSPPSGSAGFGTQYF. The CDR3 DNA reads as TGTGCCAGCTCACCACCATCCGGGTCGGCAGGTTTCGGAACCCAGTACTTC.

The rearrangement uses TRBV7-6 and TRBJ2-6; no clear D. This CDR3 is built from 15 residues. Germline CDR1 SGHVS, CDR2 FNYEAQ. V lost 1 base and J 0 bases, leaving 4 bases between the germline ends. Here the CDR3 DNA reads TGTGCCAGCAGCTTAGGAAGCTCTGGGGCCAACGTCCTGACTTTC. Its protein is CASSLGSSGANVLTF. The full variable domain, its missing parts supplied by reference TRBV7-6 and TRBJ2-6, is GAGVSQSPRYKVTKRGQDVALRCDPISGHVSLYWYRQALGQGPEFLTYFNYEAQQDKSGLPNDRFSAERPEGSISTLTIQRTEQRDSAMYRCASSLGSSGANVLTFGAGSRLTVL.

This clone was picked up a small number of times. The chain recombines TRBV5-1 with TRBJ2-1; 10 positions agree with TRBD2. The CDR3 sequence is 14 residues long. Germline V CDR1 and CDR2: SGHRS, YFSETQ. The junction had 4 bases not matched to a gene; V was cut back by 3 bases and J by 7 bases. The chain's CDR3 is CASSSSGRGNEQFF. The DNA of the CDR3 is TGCGCCAGCAGCTCTAGCGGGAGAGGGAATGAGCAGTTCTTC. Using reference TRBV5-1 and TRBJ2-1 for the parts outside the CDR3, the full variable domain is KAGVTQTPRYLIKTRGQQVTLSCSPISGHRSVSWYQQTPGQGLQFLFEYFSETQRNKGNFPGRFSGRQFSNSRSEMNVSTLELGDSALYLCASSSSGRGNEQFFGPGTRLTVL.

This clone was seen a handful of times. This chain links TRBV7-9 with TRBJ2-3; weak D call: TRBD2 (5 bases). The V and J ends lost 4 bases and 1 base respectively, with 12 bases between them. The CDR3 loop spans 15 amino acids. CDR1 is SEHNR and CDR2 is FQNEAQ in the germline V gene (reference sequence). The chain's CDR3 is CASSYSLEGTDTQYF. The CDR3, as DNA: TGTGCCAGCAGCTATAGTTTGGAGGGCACAGATACGCAGTATTTT. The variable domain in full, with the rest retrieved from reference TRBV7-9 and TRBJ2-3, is DTGVSQNPRHKITKRGQNVTFRCDPISEHNRLYWYRQTLGQGPEFLTYFQNEAQLEKSRLLSDRFSAERPKGSFSTLEIQRTEQGDSAMYLCASSYSLEGTDTQYFGPGTRLTVL.

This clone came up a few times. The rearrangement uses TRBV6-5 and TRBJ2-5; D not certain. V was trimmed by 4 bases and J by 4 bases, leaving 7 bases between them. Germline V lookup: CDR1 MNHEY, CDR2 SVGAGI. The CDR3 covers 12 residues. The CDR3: CASSSQVETQYF. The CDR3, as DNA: TGTGCCAGCAGTTCTCAAGTAGAGACCCAGTACTTC.

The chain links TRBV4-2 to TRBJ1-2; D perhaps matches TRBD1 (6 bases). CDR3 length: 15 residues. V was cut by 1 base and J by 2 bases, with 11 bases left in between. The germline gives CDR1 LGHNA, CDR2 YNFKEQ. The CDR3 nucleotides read TGTGCCAGCAGCCAAGTGTCAGGGGAAAACTATGGCTACACCTTC. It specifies CASSQVSGENYGYTF.

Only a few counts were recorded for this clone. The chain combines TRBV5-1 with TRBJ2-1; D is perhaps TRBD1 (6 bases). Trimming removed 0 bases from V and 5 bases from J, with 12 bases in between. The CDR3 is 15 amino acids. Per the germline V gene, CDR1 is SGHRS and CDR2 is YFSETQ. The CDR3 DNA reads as TGCGCCAGCAGCTTGGTCGAGACAGGTAACAATGAGCAGTTCTTC. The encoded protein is CASSLVETGNNEQFF.

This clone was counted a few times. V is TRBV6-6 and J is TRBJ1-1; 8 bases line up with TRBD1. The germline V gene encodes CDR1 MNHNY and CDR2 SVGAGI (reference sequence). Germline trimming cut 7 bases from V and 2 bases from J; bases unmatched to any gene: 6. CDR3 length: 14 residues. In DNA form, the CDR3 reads TGTGCCAGCAATAAACAGGGGGTTAACACTGAAGCTTTCTTT. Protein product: CASNKQGVNTEAFF.

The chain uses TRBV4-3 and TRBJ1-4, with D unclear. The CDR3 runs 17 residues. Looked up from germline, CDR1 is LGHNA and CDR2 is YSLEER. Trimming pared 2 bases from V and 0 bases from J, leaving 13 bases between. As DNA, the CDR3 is TGCGCCAGCAGCCAACAAAGAGCGGCCGCAACTAATGAAAAACTGTTTTTT. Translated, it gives CASSQQRAAATNEKLFF.

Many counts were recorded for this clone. CDR3 nucleotide sequence: TGCGCCAGCAGCCAGAGGGGCGTTGGCACTGAAGCTTTCTTT. Amino acid sequence: CASSQRGVGTEAFF. The chain joins TRBV4-3 to TRBJ1-1; D perhaps matches TRBD1 (5 bases). This CDR3 region has 14 residues. CDR1 is LGHNA and CDR2 is YSLEER in the germline V gene. V was cut by 3 bases and J by 4 bases, with 12 bases left in between.

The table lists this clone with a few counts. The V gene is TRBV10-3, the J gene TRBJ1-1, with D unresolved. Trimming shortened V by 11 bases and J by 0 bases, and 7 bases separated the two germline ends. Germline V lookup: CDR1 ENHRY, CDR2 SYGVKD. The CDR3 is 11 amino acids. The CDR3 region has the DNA TGTGCCGCGGCCGTGAACACTGAAGCTTTCTTT. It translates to CAAAVNTEAFF.

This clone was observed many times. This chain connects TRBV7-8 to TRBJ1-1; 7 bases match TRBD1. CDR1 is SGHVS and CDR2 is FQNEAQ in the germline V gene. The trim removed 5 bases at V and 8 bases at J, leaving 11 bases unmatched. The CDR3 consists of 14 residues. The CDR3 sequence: CASSANRGVGEAFF. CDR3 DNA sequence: TGTGCCAGCAGCGCCAACAGGGGAGTGGGGGAAGCTTTCTTT.

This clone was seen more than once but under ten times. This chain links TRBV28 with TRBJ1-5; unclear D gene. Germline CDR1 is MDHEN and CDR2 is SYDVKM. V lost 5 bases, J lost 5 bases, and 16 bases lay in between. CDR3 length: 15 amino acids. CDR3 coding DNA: TGTGCCAGCAGTCCCCCGGGCAGCGCTTATCAGCCCCAGCATTTT. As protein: CASSPPGSAYQPQHF. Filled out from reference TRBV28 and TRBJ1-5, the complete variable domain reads DVKVTQSSRYLVKRTGEKVFLECVQDMDHENMFWYRQDPGLGLRLIYFSYDVKMKEKGDIPEGYSVSREKKERFSLILESASTNQTSMYLCASSPPGSAYQPQHFGDGTRLSIL.

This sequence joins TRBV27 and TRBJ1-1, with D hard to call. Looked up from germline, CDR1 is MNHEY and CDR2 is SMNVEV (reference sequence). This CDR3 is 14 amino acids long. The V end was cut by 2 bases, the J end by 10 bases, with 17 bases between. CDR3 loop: CASSLVGSGGRAFF. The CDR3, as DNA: TGTGCCAGCAGTTTAGTTGGGTCCGGAGGAAGAGCTTTCTTT.

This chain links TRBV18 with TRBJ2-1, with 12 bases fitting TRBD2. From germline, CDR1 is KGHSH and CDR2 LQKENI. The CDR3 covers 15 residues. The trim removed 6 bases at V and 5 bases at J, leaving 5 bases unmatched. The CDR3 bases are TGTGCCAGCTCGGGTAGACTAGCGGGGGACAATGAGCAGTTCTTC. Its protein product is CASSGRLAGDNEQFF.

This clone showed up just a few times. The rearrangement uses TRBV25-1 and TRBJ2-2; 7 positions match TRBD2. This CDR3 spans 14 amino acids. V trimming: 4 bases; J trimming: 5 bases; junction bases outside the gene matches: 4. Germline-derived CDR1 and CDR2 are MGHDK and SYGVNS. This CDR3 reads CASSGAGYTGELFF. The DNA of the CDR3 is TGTGCCAGCAGTGGAGCGGGATATACCGGGGAGCTGTTTTTT.

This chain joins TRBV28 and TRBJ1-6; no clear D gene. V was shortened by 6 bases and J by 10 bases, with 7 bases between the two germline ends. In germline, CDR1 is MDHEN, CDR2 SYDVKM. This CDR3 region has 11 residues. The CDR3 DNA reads TGTGCCAGCAGCACTATCTCACCCCTCCACTTT. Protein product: CASSTISPLHF.

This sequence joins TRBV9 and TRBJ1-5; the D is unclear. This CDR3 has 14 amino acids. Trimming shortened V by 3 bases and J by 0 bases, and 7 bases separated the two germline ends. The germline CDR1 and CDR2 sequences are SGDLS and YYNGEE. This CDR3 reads CASSDKPSNQPQHF. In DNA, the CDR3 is TGTGCCAGCAGCGATAAGCCTAGCAATCAGCCCCAGCATTTT. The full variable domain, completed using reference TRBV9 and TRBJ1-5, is DSGVTQTPKHLITATGQRVTLRCSPRSGDLSVYWYQQSLDQGLQFLIQYYNGEERAKGNILERFSAQQFPDLHSELNLSSLELGDSALYFCASSDKPSNQPQHFGDGTRLSIL.

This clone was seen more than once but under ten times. CDR3 in DNA: TGTGCCAGCAGGGATCCGGGACAGGGGGCGTCCTACGAGCAGTACTTC. Translating it yields CASRDPGQGASYEQYF. This chain joins TRBV2 and TRBJ2-7; 12 bases align to TRBD1. The CDR3 spans 16 residues. Trimming removed 6 bases from V and 1 base from J; junction bases left unmatched: 7. Germline V gene lookup returns CDR1 SNHLY and CDR2 FYNNEI.